Listed below are T cell receptor beta chains from one sample, sequenced in a study of T cell repertoires in cytomegalovirus infection. Antigen specificity for these receptors is unknown. TCRdb used MiXCR to reprocess the reads, holding one entry per CDR3 protein. Here the sample spans 450,000 to 600,000 distinct CDR3 sequences, roughly 43% being singletons. Sequenced here: cultured PBMCs, sampled from culture after CMV antigen stimulation. The source is a human donor in good health (CMV status not recorded). Some clones in this sample may be carry-over from other donors' samples. Each CDR3 is given with its conserved first and last residue. The D gene is left open where the match is weak. Rows may omit the clone size; those that give it use once, few, many or a size class.

CSVDGGLNEAFF	TGCAGCGTTGATGGGGGGCTGAATGAAGCTTTCTTT	NA	TRBV29-1	NA	TRBJ1-1
CSARARLAGLSSYEQYF	TGCAGTGCTAGGGCCAGACTAGCGGGGTTGAGCTCCTACGAGCAGTACTTC	TRBD2	TRBV20-1	few	TRBJ2-7
CASSYSPVNTEAFF	TGTGCCAGCAGTTACTCCCCAGTCAACACTGAAGCTTTCTTT	NA	TRBV6-5	few	TRBJ1-1
CASSQASSSREKLFF	TGCGCCAGCAGCCAAGCGTCATCATCCCGGGAAAAACTGTTTTTT	NA	TRBV4-1	NA	TRBJ1-4
CASSTSGTTPLHF	TGTGCCAGCAGCACCTCCGGGACGACTCCCCTCCACTTT	NA	TRBV7-2	NA	TRBJ1-6
CASSPTFGGPDNEQFF	TGTGCCAGCAGCCCCACCTTCGGGGGGCCCGACAATGAGCAGTTCTTC	NA	TRBV7-9	NA	TRBJ2-1
CASSFRGSYNSPLHF	TGTGCCAGCAGCTTTCGGGGATCCTATAATTCACCCCTCCACTTT	NA	TRBV7-9	few	TRBJ1-6
CASSLGDRTMGETQYF	TGTGCCAGCAGCTTGGGTGACAGAACAATGGGAGAGACCCAGTACTTC	NA	TRBV7-9	NA	TRBJ2-5
CASSEALELQAKSPLHF	TGTGCCAGCAGTGAAGCGTTGGAACTTCAGGCCAAGTCACCCCTCCACTTT	NA	TRBV6-1	NA	TRBJ1-6
CASSTTGSNQPQHF	TGTGCCAGCAGCACTACGGGAAGCAATCAGCCCCAGCATTTT	NA	TRBV7-9	NA	TRBJ1-5
CASSDRDGVWETQYF	TGTGCCAGCAGCGACCGGGACGGAGTTTGGGAGACCCAGTACTTC	NA	TRBV7-2	few	TRBJ2-5
CASSLTPRGVDEQYF	TGTGCCAGCAGCTTAACCCCGCGAGGTGTGGACGAGCAGTACTTC	NA	TRBV7-6	NA	TRBJ2-7
CASSLSPLSHEQYF	TGTGCCAGCAGCTTAAGTCCTTTAAGCCACGAGCAGTACTTC	NA	TRBV7-9	NA	TRBJ2-7
CASSQQLNTEAFF	TGTGCCAGCAGTCAACAGCTTAACACTGAAGCTTTCTTT	NA	TRBV6-8	NA	TRBJ1-1
CASSLEGAEDTQYF	TGTGCCAGCAGCTTAGAGGGGGCCGAGGATACGCAGTATTTT	NA	TRBV11-3	NA	TRBJ2-3
CASSTSWGANEKLFF	TGTGCCAGCAGCACGTCGTGGGGGGCTAATGAAAAACTGTTTTTT	NA	TRBV6-1	NA	TRBJ1-4
CASSLDWATGTRIRSLHF	TGTGCCAGCAGCTTAGATTGGGCGACAGGCACGAGGATTAGATCCCTCCACTTT	NA	TRBV7-2	few	TRBJ1-6
CASTATANNSPLHF	TGTGCCAGCACCGCAACAGCTAATAATTCACCCCTCCACTTT	NA	TRBV7-2	few	TRBJ1-6
CASNRPSGRGKTQYF	TGTGCCAGCAACCGCCCTAGCGGGAGAGGAAAGACCCAGTACTTC	TRBD2	TRBV6-2/TRBV6-3	few	TRBJ2-5
CSARVAGPGDIQYF	TGCAGTGCTAGAGTCGCGGGACCGGGGGACATTCAGTACTTC	NA	TRBV20-1	NA	TRBJ2-4
CASSDREANYGYTF	TGTGCCAGCAGCGACAGAGAAGCTAACTATGGCTACACCTTC	NA	TRBV2	NA	TRBJ1-2
CASMKGIGNSPLHF	TGTGCCAGCATGAAGGGAATTGGTAATTCACCCCTCCACTTT	NA	TRBV12-3/TRBV12-4	NA	TRBJ1-6
CASSYPRDNSYNEQFF	TGTGCCAGCAGTTATCCCCGGGACAACTCCTACAATGAGCAGTTCTTC	NA	TRBV6-1	NA	TRBJ2-1
CASSLRDGGALAKNIQYF	TGTGCCAGCAGCTTACGAGATGGCGGGGCACTAGCCAAAAACATTCAGTACTTC	NA	TRBV7-2	NA	TRBJ2-4
CASTGQGLGWPQHF	TGTGCCAGTACCGGACAGGGGCTAGGGTGGCCCCAGCATTTT	TRBD1	TRBV2	NA	TRBJ1-5
CASSVDRQGGYTF	TGTGCCAGCAGCGTCGACAGGCAAGGTGGCTACACCTTC	NA	TRBV5-4	NA	TRBJ1-2
CASSPQGELWYGYTF	TGTGCCAGCAGCCCGCAGGGAGAGCTATGGTATGGCTACACCTTC	NA	TRBV7-2	few	TRBJ1-2
CAISEDDRAPEQFF	TGTGCCATCAGTGAGGACGACAGGGCTCCTGAGCAGTTCTTC	TRBD1	TRBV10-3	NA	TRBJ2-1
CSASPVGTEAFF	TGCAGTGCTAGTCCGGTCGGGACTGAAGCTTTCTTT	NA	TRBV20-1	NA	TRBJ1-1
CASSFSIAGVGTDTQYF	TGTGCCAGCAGTTTTTCCATAGCGGGAGTCGGGACAGATACGCAGTATTTT	TRBD2	TRBV27	few	TRBJ2-3
CASSSPSSYEQYF	TGTGCCAGCAGCTCACCCTCCTCCTACGAGCAGTACTTC	NA	TRBV7-9	NA	TRBJ2-7
CARRRLRYGYTF	TGTGCCAGGCGAAGACTTAGGTATGGCTACACCTTC	NA	TRBV19	NA	TRBJ1-2
CSAGGQGAQPQHF	TGCAGTGCGGGGGGACAGGGGGCTCAGCCCCAGCATTTT	TRBD1	TRBV20-1	NA	TRBJ1-5
CASSSPRGGAVTDTQYF	TGCGCCAGCAGTTCACCCCGTGGGGGCGCGGTAACAGATACGCAGTATTTT	NA	TRBV5-1	once	TRBJ2-3
CASIPGKGGFFPQRGFF	TGTGCCAGCATCCCCGGGAAAGGGGGGTTTTTCCCCCAGCGTGGTTTCTTT	NA	TRBV2	NA	TRBJ1-1
CASRPGTSGYREQFF	TGTGCCAGCAGACCCGGGACTAGCGGCTACCGGGAGCAGTTCTTC	TRBD2	TRBV27	NA	TRBJ2-1
CATSDPGSASTDTQYF	TGTGCCACCAGTGATCCGGGGTCCGCTAGCACAGATACGCAGTATTTT	NA	TRBV24-1	NA	TRBJ2-3
CASSLGWPGGPRSYQETQYF	TGTGCCAGCAGCTTAGGATGGCCGGGAGGGCCCAGGAGTTACCAAGAGACCCAGTACTTC	TRBD2	TRBV7-8	NA	TRBJ2-5
CASSPTGLAGPTDTQYF	TGTGCCAGCAGCCCCACCGGACTAGCGGGGCCCACAGATACGCAGTATTTT	TRBD2	TRBV7-8	few	TRBJ2-3
CASSQAERENEQFF	TGCGCCAGCAGCCAAGCTGAGCGGGAGAATGAGCAGTTCTTC	TRBD2	TRBV4-3	NA	TRBJ2-1
CASSPGLAGVINEQFF	TGTGCCAGCAGCCCAGGACTAGCGGGAGTTATCAATGAGCAGTTCTTC	TRBD2	TRBV7-2	NA	TRBJ2-1
CASSWGQAWSYEQYF	TGTGCCAGCAGCTGGGGACAGGCGTGGTCCTACGAGCAGTACTTC	TRBD1	TRBV7-2	few	TRBJ2-7